The 25 T cell receptor beta chains below come from one sample, sequenced in a study of control samples from healthy donors and cancer patients. Produced via immunoSEQ multiplex PCR; TCRdb's table is partial and in-frame only. The table shows 200,000 or so clones, with just under 95% occurring only once. What was sequenced was blood. These receptor sequences come from a man in his forties or fifties in good health.

A few counts support this clone. The CDR3 is CASSDSRGDTGELFF. CDR3 in DNA: TGTGCCAGCAGTGACTCGCGGGGGGACACCGGGGAGCTGTTTTTT. J is TRBJ2-2 and V is TRBV6-4, with 8 bases aligning to TRBD2. Germline V lookup: CDR1 MRHNA, CDR2 SNTAGT. Losses at the gene ends were 0 bases for V and 3 bases for J; bases not matched to a gene: 0. CDR3 length: 15 amino acids.

Regarding this clone: At the DNA level, this CDR3 is encoded by other sequences in the same sample as well. The chain employs TRBV5-5 and TRBJ2-1, with a tentative D call TRBD1 (5 bases). V was trimmed by 0 bases and J by 6 bases, leaving 10 bases between them. This CDR3 has 14 amino acids. CDR1 is SGHKS and CDR2 is YYEKEE in the germline V gene (reference sequence). CDR3 coding DNA: TGTGCCAGCAGCTTGGGTGGGGCGTCCAATGAGCAGTTCTTC. Its translation: CASSLGGASNEQFF.

This clone came up once. The rearrangement links TRBV2 to TRBJ1-2, with 8 bases aligning to TRBD1. Unmatched junction bases numbered 15, after V lost 5 bases and J lost 7 bases. CDR3 length: 16 residues. Germline V lookup: CDR1 SNHLY, CDR2 FYNNEI. As DNA, the CDR3 is TGTGCCAGCAGTCTTGTCCAAACAGGGGGTACGGGTGGCTACACCTTC. Encoded protein: CASSLVQTGGTGGYTF. The whole variable domain, remainder taken from reference TRBV2 and TRBJ1-2, is EPEVTQTPSHQVTQMGQEVILRCVPISNHLYFYWYRQILGQKVEFLVSFYNNEISEKSEIFDDQFSVERPDGSNFTLKIRSTKLEDSAMYFCASSLVQTGGTGGYTFGSGTRLTVV.

CDR3 sequence reads: CAISGSGGAPDTQYF. Written as DNA, the CDR3 is TGTGCCATCAGTGGCAGCGGGGGGGCCCCAGATACGCAGTATTTT. The rearrangement joins TRBV10-3 to TRBJ2-3; TRBD2 aligns across 10 bases. Trimming removed 4 bases from V and 4 bases from J; junction bases left unmatched: 5. This CDR3 has 15 residues. The V gene's germline CDR1 is ENHRY and CDR2 SYGVKD.

This clone was seen only once. This chain joins TRBV11-2 and TRBJ1-3; D is unclear. CDR3 size: 13 residues. Germline CDR1 is SGHAT and CDR2 is FQNNGV. Trimming removed 5 bases at V and 0 bases at J, with 5 bases between. Written as DNA, the CDR3 is TGTGCCAGCAGCCTCACCTCTGGAAACACCATATATTTT. The encoded protein is CASSLTSGNTIYF.

The CDR3 sequence is CTSSPRLNTGEFF. The CDR3 DNA is TGCACCAGCAGCCCCCGACTGAATACGGGTGAGTTCTTC. The chain uses TRBV1 and TRBJ2-1; the DNA was not used to check the table's D call, TRBD2. TRBV1 is noted as a pseudogene. This CDR3 is built from 13 residues.

This clone was detected only a few times. Written as DNA, the CDR3 is TGTGCCAGCAGGCTGCGGGACAGGGGCTCCTACGAGCAGTACTTC. Translated: CASRLRDRGSYEQYF. This sequence joins TRBV6-5 and TRBJ2-7; TRBD1 matches at 10 bases. Germline assignment: CDR1 MNHEY and CDR2 SVGAGI. Trimming removed 6 bases from V and 0 bases from J; junction bases left unmatched: 5. This CDR3 is built from 15 residues.

This chain uses TRBV7-2 with TRBJ1-3, with D possibly TRBD1 on 6 matching bases. Germline assignment: CDR1 SGHTA and CDR2 FQGNSA. Trimming took off 5 bases at V and 4 bases at J, with 15 bases between the two ends. CDR3 length: 15 amino acids. The CDR3 reads CASSGGGQRGNTIYF. The CDR3 nucleotides are TGTGCCAGCAGCGGAGGCGGACAGAGGGGAAACACCATATATTTT. Supplemented by reference TRBV7-2 and TRBJ1-3, the full variable domain reads GAGVSQSPSNKVTEKGKDVELRCDPISGHTALYWYRQSLGQGLEFLIYFQGNSAPDKSGLPSDRFSAERTGGSVSTLTIQRTQQEDSAVYLCASSGGGQRGNTIYFGEGSWLTVV.

The chain employs TRBV2 and TRBJ2-1, with D hard to call. The CDR3 covers 12 residues. The ends were cut back, 3 bases at V and 5 bases at J, with 5 bases in the middle. CDR1 is SNHLY, CDR2 FYNNEI, per germline. The CDR3 sequence is CASSDSDNEQFF. Here the CDR3 DNA reads TGTGCCAGCAGTGACAGCGACAATGAGCAGTTCTTC.

The chain recombines TRBV5-1 with TRBJ2-5; a possible D gene is TRBD1 (5 bases). Germline assignment: CDR1 SGHRS and CDR2 YFSETQ. The CDR3 runs to 18 residues. The germline V and J ends were trimmed by 3 bases and 2 bases, with 23 bases remaining between them. The CDR3: CASSSQGRPINLQETQYF. CDR3 DNA: TGCGCCAGCAGCTCTCAGGGCAGGCCGATCAATTTACAAGAGACCCAGTACTTC.

V is TRBV4-1 and J is TRBJ2-1; 7 nucleotides match TRBD2. This CDR3 contains 17 residues. J lost 4 bases, V lost 0 bases, and 9 bases had no gene match. The V gene's germline CDR1 is MGHRA and CDR2 YSYEKL. The CDR3 region has the DNA TGCGCCAGCAGCCAAGATGGGGCTAGCGGACCATACAATGAGCAGTTCTTC. The encoded protein is CASSQDGASGPYNEQFF.

V and J are TRBV7-2 and TRBJ1-1, with D possibly TRBD1 on 6 matching bases. The germline V gene encodes CDR1 SGHTA and CDR2 FQGNSA. The V end was cut by 2 bases, the J end by 5 bases, with 12 bases between. The CDR3 has 14 residues. The CDR3 here is CASSLFRGLTEAFF. CDR3 DNA: TGTGCCAGCAGCTTATTCCGGGGGCTAACTGAAGCTTTCTTT.

The chain uses TRBV19 and TRBJ1-2; 7 bases fit TRBD1. Germline V gene data show CDR1 as LNHDA and CDR2 as SQIVND (reference sequence). The ends lost 5 bases at V and 6 bases at J; junction bases unmatched: 9. This CDR3 region has 14 residues. The CDR3: CASSPRTGLDGYTF. The CDR3, as DNA: TGTGCCAGTAGTCCAAGGACAGGACTGGATGGCTACACCTTC. The full variable domain, in which reference TRBV19 and TRBJ1-2 provide the parts outside the CDR3, is DGGITQSPKYLFRKEGQNVTLSCEQNLNHDAMYWYRQDPGQGLRLIYYSQIVNDFQKGDIAEGYSVSREKKESFPLTVTSAQKNPTAFYLCASSPRTGLDGYTFGSGTRLTVV.

The CDR3 region is CASSSARQHYNEQFF. The CDR3 DNA sequence: TGCGCCAGCAGCTCTGCCCGACAGCACTACAATGAGCAGTTCTTC. This chain connects TRBV5-1 to TRBJ2-1; D perhaps matches TRBD1 (5 bases). Germline values: CDR1 SGHRS, CDR2 YFSETQ. This CDR3 is built from 15 residues. V was clipped by 3 bases and J by 3 bases, with 13 bases between them.

V is TRBV14 and J is TRBJ2-5, with TRBD1 matching 9 bases. This CDR3 region has 15 residues. The V gene's germline CDR1 is SGHDN and CDR2 FVKESK. Germline trimming cut 4 bases from V and 4 bases from J; bases unmatched to any gene: 7. The CDR3: CASSRLQGALETQYF. DNA for the CDR3: TGTGCCAGCAGCCGGCTACAGGGGGCTCTAGAGACCCAGTACTTC.

The chain links TRBV6-2 or TRBV6-3 to TRBJ1-2; D is possibly TRBD1 (5 bases). V lost 6 bases, J lost 5 bases, and 10 bases lay in between. Germline CDR1 and CDR2: MNHEY and SVGEGT. The CDR3 covers 12 residues. CDR3: CASSRQRYGYTF. CDR3 bases: TGTGCCAGCAGCAGACAGAGGTATGGCTACACCTTC.

The chain uses TRBV4-1 and TRBJ2-7, with D uncertain. V was pared by 0 bases and J by 0 bases, with 12 bases between. CDR3 size: 16 residues. Germline V gives CDR1 MGHRA, CDR2 YSYEKL. The CDR3 region is CASSQEWSPLSYEQYV. CDR3 in DNA: TGCGCCAGCAGCCAAGAATGGTCGCCCCTCTCCTACGAGCAGTACGTC.

The chain employs TRBV19 and TRBJ2-1, with D tentatively TRBD1 (6 bases). The CDR3 sequence is 13 residues long. Germline V lookup: CDR1 LNHDA, CDR2 SQIVND (reference sequence). Trimming pared 4 bases from V and 9 bases from J, leaving 13 bases between. In nucleotides, the CDR3 is TGTGCCAGTAGTACCGACGGACAGAGTGAGCAGTTCTTC. Amino acid sequence: CASSTDGQSEQFF.

The J gene is TRBJ1-5, the V gene TRBV6-2 or TRBV6-3; 8 positions match TRBD1. From germline, CDR1 is MNHEY and CDR2 SVGEGT. The length of the CDR3 is 16 residues. V trimming: 5 bases; J trimming: 5 bases; junction bases outside the gene matches: 11. The CDR3 sequence is CASSPSIGQGDQPQHF. The CDR3 DNA sequence: TGTGCCAGCAGTCCCAGCATTGGACAGGGCGATCAGCCCCAGCATTTT.

V is TRBV12-3 or TRBV12-4 and J is TRBJ1-2; 7 positions match TRBD1. This CDR3 is built from 12 residues. V shed 5 bases, J shed 4 bases, and the junction held 1 base outside the gene matches. The CDR3 nucleotides read TGTGCCAGCAGTCCAGGGGGCTATGGCTACACCTTC. This sequence encodes CASSPGGYGYTF.

This clone came up a few times. CDR3 sequence: CASSSWDRPFYGYTF. CDR3 coding DNA: TGTGCCAGCAGCTCCTGGGACAGGCCTTTCTATGGCTACACCTTC. The chain is built from TRBV6-5 and TRBJ1-2; 8 bases map to TRBD1. The germline CDR1 and CDR2 sequences are MNHEY and SVGAGI. Losses at the gene ends were 6 bases for V and 4 bases for J; bases not matched to a gene: 10. CDR3 length equals 15 residues.

This chain links TRBV2 with TRBJ1-1, with D uncertain. This CDR3 is built from 15 residues. Germline V gene data show CDR1 as SNHLY and CDR2 as FYNNEI. Trimming took 8 bases from V and 1 from J, leaving 17 bases between them. The DNA for the CDR3 is TGTGCCAGCGACGCTCTTTTGGAGGCGAACACTGAAGCTTTCTTT. As protein: CASDALLEANTEAFF. Variable domain in full (rest from reference TRBV2 and TRBJ1-1): EPEVTQTPSHQVTQMGQEVILRCVPISNHLYFYWYRQILGQKVEFLVSFYNNEISEKSEIFDDQFSVERPDGSNFTLKIRSTKLEDSAMYFCASDALLEANTEAFFGQGTRLTVV.

The chain couples TRBV6-5 to TRBJ1-3, with D possibly being TRBD1 (5 bases). In germline, CDR1 is MNHEY, CDR2 SVGAGI. V was cut by 7 bases and J by 4 bases, with 14 bases left in between. This CDR3 region has 14 residues. Here the CDR3 DNA reads TGTGCCAGCAATCGTGAGGGGAGAGGAAACACCATATATTTT. Amino acid sequence: CASNREGRGNTIYF.

The V call is TRBV7-8, the J call TRBJ1-3; D uncertain. Germline values: CDR1 SGHVS, CDR2 FQNEAQ. V shed 1 base and J shed 5 bases, with 9 bases lying between them. The CDR3 sequence is 14 residues long. This chain's CDR3 is CASSLEGRRNTIYF. The CDR3 coding sequence is TGTGCCAGCAGCTTAGAAGGGCGGAGAAACACCATATATTTT.

This chain links TRBV18 with TRBJ1-1; possibly TRBD1 for D (5 bases). Looked up from germline, CDR1 is KGHSH and CDR2 is LQKENI. The CDR3 spans 15 residues. Trimming removed 5 bases at V and 0 bases at J, with 13 bases between. CDR3 in amino acids: CASSFTGNLNTEAFF. CDR3 in DNA: TGTGCCAGCTCATTTACAGGCAACCTGAACACTGAAGCTTTCTTT.